A single sample is the source of the 9 T cell receptor beta chains below, sequenced in a study of T cells after posttransplantation cyclophosphamide. Assay: immunoSEQ multiplex PCR; the TCRdb copy retains only in-frame clones and omits some. The sample shows about 22,000 clones, none of them appearing just once. The sequenced sample consisted of PBMCs. The receptors originated from a woman between 50 and 59 years old in good health, CMV-negative, and a related stem cell transplant donor.

This clone showed up many times. V gene TRBV28 combines with J gene TRBJ1-5; 7 nucleotides agree with TRBD1. Per the germline V gene, CDR1 is MDHEN and CDR2 is SYDVKM. Trimming took 3 bases from V and 5 from J; bases not matched to a gene: 22. The CDR3 consists of 20 residues. CDR3 DNA sequence: TGTGCCAGCAGTTTCTTTTGGATAACGGGTAAGCGACAGGGCCATCAGCCCCAGCATTTT. Protein product: CASSFFWITGKRQGHQPQHF.

The table lists this clone with many counts. The chain recombines TRBV28 with TRBJ1-4, with 9 bases identical to TRBD1. CDR1 and CDR2 (germline): MDHEN, SYDVKM. The CDR3 sequence is 13 residues long. CDR3 nucleotides: TGTGGGACACTCCGGGACAGGGACGAAAAACTGTTTTTT. It specifies CGTLRDRDEKLFF.

Ten or more counts support this clone. Relative to the germline gene, one junction end is altered; a read error may explain this. V usage is TRBV11-2 and J usage is TRBJ1-1; no reliable D call. Looked up from germline, CDR1 is SGHAT and CDR2 is FQNNGV. CDR3 length: 11 amino acids. The CDR3, as DNA: TGTGCCAGCAGCTTATACACAGAAGCTTTCTTT. Residues: CASSLYTEAFF.

This clone was counted many times. The chain carries TRBV5-1 and TRBJ2-6; 11 bases line up with TRBD1. Germline V lookup: CDR1 SGHRS, CDR2 YFSETQ. V dropped 7 bases and J dropped 4; count of bases not matched to a gene: 7. This CDR3 is built from 16 residues. The CDR3 sequence: CASGRTGGAGANVLTF. The CDR3 DNA reads TGCGCCAGCGGAAGGACAGGGGGCGCGGGGGCCAACGTCCTGACTTTC.

This clone came up many times. The V call is TRBV5-1, the J call TRBJ2-7, with unresolved D. The germline V gene encodes CDR1 SGHRS and CDR2 YFSETQ. The CDR3 spans 15 residues. With 6 bases removed from V and 7 bases from J, the gap between germline ends came to 23 bases. CDR3 amino acids: CASTRFSPAETEQYF. The DNA for the CDR3 is TGCGCCAGCACGAGGTTTTCACCCGCGGAGACTGAGCAGTACTTC.

In its sample, this clone was seen many times. The chain is built from TRBV4-3 and TRBJ2-1, with 10 bases matching TRBD2. Losses at the gene ends were 0 bases for V and 7 bases for J; bases not matched to a gene: 6. The CDR3 has 16 amino acids. Per germline, CDR1 LGHNA and CDR2 YSLEER. This CDR3 is CASSQDPSGGANEQFF. CDR3 coding DNA: TGCGCCAGCAGCCAAGATCCAAGCGGGGGGGCTAATGAGCAGTTCTTC.

This clone has ten or more counts. CDR3 DNA: TGTGCCAGCAGTAGTAGCGGCACAGATACGCAGTATTTT. As protein: CASSSSGTDTQYF. V and J are TRBV13 and TRBJ2-3, with D perhaps TRBD2 (5 bases). This CDR3 has 13 amino acids. In germline, CDR1 is PRHDT, CDR2 FYEKMQ (reference sequence). Trimming took 6 bases from V and 1 from J, leaving 8 bases between them.

This clone appeared many times. The J gene is TRBJ1-3, the V gene TRBV28; the D is unclear. CDR1 is MDHEN, CDR2 SYDVKM, per germline. Trimming cost V 5 bases and J 0 bases, with 11 bases left between them. The CDR3 covers 15 residues. This CDR3 is CASSDGLNSGNTIYF. The CDR3 coding sequence is TGTGCCAGCAGTGACGGACTCAACTCTGGAAACACCATATATTTT.

Many counts were recorded for this clone. This rearrangement joins TRBV7-9 to TRBJ2-5; 14 bases are shared with TRBD2. Germline CDR1 SEHNR, CDR2 FQNEAQ (reference sequence). Losses at the gene ends were 4 bases for V and 5 bases for J; bases not matched to a gene: 6. The CDR3 loop spans 16 amino acids. The CDR3 here is CASSSQTSGRAETQYF. Written as DNA, the CDR3 is TGTGCCAGCAGCTCACAGACTAGCGGGAGGGCCGAGACCCAGTACTTC.